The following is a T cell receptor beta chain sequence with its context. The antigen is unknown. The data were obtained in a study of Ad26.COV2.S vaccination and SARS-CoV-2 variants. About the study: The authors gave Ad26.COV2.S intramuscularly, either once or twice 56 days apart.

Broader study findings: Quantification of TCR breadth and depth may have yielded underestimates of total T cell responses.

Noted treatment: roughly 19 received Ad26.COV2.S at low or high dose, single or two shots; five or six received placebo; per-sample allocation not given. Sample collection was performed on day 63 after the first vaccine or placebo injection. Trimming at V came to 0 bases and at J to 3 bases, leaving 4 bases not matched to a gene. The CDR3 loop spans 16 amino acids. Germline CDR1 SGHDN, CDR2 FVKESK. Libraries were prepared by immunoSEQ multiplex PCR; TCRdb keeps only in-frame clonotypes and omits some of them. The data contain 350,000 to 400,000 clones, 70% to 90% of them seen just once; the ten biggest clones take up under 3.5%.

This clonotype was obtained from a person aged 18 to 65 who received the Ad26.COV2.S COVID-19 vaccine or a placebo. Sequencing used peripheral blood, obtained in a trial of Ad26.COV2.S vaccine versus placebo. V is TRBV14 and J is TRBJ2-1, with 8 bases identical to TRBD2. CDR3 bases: TGTGCCAGCAGCCAAGATCGACTAGCGAGCTACAATGAGCAGTTCTTC. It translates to CASSQDRLASYNEQFF. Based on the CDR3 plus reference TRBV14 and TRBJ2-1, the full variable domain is EAGVTQFPSHSVIEKGQTVTLRCDPISGHDNLYWYRRVMGKEIKFLLHFVKESKQDESGMPNNRFLAERTGGTYSTLKVQPAELEDSGVYFCASSQDRLASYNEQFFGPGTRLTVL.